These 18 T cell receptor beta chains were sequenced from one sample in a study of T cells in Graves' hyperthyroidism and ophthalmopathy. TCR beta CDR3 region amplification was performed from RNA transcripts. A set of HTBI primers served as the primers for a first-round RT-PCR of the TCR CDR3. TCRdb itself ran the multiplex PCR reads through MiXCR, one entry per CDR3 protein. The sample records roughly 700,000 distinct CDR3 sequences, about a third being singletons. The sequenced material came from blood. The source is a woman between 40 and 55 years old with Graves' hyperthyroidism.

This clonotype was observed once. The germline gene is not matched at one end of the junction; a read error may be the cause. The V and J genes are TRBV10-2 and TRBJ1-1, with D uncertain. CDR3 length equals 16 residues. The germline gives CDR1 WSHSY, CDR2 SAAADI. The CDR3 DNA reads TGTGCTAGTGGTTTGGCCCACCGGACGGGTAACACTGAAGCTTTCTTT. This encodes CASGLAHRTGNTEAFF.

The CDR3 spells CASTWGGERNYEQYF. For the CDR3, the DNA is TGTGCCAGCACCTGGGGAGGGGAAAGGAACTACGAGCAGTACTTC. The rearrangement links TRBV7-9 to TRBJ2-7; TRBD2 matches at 7 bases. V lost 7 bases and J lost 3; bases outside the gene matches: 12. From germline, CDR1 is SEHNR and CDR2 FQNEAQ (reference sequence). This CDR3 is 15 amino acids long.

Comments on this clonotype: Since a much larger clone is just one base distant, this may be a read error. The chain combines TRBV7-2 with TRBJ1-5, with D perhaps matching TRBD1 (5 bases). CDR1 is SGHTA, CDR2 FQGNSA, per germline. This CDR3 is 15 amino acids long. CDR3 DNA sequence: TGTGCCAGCAGCTTAGCAGGACACGGAAATCAGCCCCAGCCTTTT. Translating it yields CASSLAGHGNQPQPF.

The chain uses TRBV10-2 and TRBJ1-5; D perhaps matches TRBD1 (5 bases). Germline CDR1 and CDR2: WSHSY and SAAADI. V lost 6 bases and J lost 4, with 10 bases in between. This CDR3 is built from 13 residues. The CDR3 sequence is CASRKTENQPQHF. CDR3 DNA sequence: TGCGCCAGCAGAAAGACAGAGAATCAGCCCCAGCATTTT.

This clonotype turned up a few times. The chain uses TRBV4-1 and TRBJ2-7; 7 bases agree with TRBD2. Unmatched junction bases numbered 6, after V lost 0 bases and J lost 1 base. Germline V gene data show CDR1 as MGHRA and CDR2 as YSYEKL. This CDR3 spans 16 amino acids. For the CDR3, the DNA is TGCGCCAGCAGCCAAGATCAACTAGCGCCATCCTACGAGCAGTACTTC. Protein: CASSQDQLAPSYEQYF.

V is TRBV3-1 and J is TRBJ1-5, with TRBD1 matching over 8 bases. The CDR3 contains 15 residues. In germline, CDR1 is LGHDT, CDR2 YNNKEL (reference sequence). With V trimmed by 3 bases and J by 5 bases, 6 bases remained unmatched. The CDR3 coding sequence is TGTGCCAGCAGCCAGACAGGGGCGAGGGATCAGCCCCAGCATTTT. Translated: CASSQTGARDQPQHF.

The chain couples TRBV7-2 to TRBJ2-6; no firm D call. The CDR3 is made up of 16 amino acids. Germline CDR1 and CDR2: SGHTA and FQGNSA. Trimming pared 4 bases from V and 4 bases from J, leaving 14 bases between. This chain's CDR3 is CASSSTERRGANVLTF. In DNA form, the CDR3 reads TGTGCCAGCAGCTCTACAGAGCGTCGGGGGGCCAACGTCCTGACTTTC.

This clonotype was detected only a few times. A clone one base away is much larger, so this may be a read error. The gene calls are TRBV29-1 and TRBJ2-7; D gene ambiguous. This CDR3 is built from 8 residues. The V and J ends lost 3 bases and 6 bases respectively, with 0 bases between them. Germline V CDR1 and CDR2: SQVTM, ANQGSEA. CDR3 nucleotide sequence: TGCAGCGTTGACGAGCAGTACTTC. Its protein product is CSVDEQYF.

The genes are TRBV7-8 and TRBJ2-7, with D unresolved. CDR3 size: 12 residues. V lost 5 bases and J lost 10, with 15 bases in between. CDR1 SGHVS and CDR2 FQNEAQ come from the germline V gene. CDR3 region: CASSPRAPHQYF. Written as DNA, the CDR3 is TGTGCCAGCAGCCCCCGGGCCCCGCACCAGTACTTC.

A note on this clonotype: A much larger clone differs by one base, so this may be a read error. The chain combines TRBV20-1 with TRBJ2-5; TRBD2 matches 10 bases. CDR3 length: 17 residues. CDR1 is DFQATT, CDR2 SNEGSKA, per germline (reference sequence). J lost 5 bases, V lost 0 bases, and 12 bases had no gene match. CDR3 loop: CSARDMKAGGPRETQYF. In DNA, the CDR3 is TGCAGTGCTAGAGATATGAAAGCGGGGGGGCCGAGGGAGACCCAGTACTTC.

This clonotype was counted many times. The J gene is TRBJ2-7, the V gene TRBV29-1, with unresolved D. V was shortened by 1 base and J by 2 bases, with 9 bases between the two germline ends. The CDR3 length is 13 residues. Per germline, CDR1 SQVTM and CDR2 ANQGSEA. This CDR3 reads CSVEASGAYEQYF. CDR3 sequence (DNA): TGCAGCGTTGAAGCGTCTGGGGCCTACGAGCAGTACTTC.

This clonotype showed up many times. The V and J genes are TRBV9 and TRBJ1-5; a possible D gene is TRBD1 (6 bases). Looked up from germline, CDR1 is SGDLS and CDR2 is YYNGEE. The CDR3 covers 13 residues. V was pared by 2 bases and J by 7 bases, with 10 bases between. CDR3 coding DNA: TGTGCCAGCAGCGTGTCAGGGGAACAGCCCCAGCATTTT. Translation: CASSVSGEQPQHF.

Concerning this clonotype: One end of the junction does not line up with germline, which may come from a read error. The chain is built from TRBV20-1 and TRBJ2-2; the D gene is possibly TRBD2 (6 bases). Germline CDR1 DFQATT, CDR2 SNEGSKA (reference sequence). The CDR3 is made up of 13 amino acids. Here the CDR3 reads CSADSGVTGKLFF. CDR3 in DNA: TGCAGTGCCGATAGCGGAGTCACCGGGAAGCTGTTTTTT.

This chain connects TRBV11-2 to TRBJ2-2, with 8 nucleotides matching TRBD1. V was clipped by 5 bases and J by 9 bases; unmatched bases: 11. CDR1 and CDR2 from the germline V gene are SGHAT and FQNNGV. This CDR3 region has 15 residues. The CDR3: CASSIGQGGLRELFF. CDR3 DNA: TGTGCCAGCAGCATTGGACAGGGAGGTTTGAGGGAGCTGTTTTTT.

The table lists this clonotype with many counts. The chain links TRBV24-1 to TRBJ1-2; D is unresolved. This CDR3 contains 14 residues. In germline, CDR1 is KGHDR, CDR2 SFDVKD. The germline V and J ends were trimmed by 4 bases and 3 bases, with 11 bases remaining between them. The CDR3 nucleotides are TGTGCCACCAGTGACCGGCGAAGGGACTATGGCTACACCTTC. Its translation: CATSDRRRDYGYTF.

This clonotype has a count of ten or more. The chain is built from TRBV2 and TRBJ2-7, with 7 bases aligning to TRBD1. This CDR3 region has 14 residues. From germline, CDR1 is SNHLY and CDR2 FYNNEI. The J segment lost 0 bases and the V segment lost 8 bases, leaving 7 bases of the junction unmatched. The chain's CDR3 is CASPTRDSSYEQYF. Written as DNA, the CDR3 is TGTGCCAGCCCGACCAGGGACAGCTCCTACGAGCAGTACTTC.

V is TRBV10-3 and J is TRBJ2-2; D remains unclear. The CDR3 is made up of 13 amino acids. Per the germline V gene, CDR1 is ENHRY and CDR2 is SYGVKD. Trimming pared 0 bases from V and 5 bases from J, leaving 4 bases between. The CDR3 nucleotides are TGTGCCATCAGTGAGTCGACAACCGGGGAGCTGTTTTTT. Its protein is CAISESTTGELFF.

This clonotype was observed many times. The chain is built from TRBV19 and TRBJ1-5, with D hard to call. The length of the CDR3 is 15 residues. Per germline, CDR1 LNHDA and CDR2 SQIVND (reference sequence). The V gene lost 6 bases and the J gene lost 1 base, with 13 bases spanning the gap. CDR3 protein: CASRNLQGSNQPQHF. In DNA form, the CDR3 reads TGTGCCAGTAGGAACCTACAAGGGAGCAATCAGCCCCAGCATTTT.